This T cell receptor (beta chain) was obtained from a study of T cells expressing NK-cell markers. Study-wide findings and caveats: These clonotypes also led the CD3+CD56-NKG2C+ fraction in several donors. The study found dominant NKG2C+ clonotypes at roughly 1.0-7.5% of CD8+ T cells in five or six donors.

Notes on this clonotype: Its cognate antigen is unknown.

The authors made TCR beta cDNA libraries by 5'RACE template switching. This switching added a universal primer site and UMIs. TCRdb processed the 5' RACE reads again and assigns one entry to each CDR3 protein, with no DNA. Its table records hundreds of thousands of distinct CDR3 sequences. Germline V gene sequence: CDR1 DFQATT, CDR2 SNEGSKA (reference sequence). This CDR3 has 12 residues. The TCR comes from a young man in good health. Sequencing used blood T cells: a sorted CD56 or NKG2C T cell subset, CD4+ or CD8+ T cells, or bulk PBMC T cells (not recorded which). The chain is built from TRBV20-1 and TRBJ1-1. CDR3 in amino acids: CSANKKNTEAFF.